The next 5 T cell receptor beta chains were all read from a single sample in a study of shared clonotypes between healthy human individuals. Assay used: immunoSEQ multiplex PCR; TCRdb lists only in-frame clones, some missing. The table lists some 1.5 million clones, roughly 96% of them singletons. The material sequenced was naive CD4+ T cells sorted from blood. Subset indicated: CD45RA+ positively selected. The origin of the receptors is a man aged 30 to 39 in good health.

J is TRBJ2-3 and V is TRBV5-1; no firm D call. Germline V gene data show CDR1 as SGHRS and CDR2 as YFSETQ. Trimming took 1 base from V and 6 from J, leaving 12 bases between them. The CDR3 runs 14 residues. This CDR3 reads CASSLSGRSDTQYF. CDR3 nucleotide sequence: TGCGCCAGCAGCTTGTCAGGCAGGAGCGATACGCAGTATTTT.

The chain employs TRBV11-2 and TRBJ2-1; D not resolved. V lost 5 bases to trimming and J lost 7 bases, with 9 bases between them. The germline V gene encodes CDR1 SGHAT and CDR2 FQNNGV. The CDR3 consists of 12 residues. CDR3 region: CASSPSGNEQFF. The CDR3, as DNA: TGTGCCAGCAGCCCATCAGGTAATGAGCAGTTCTTC.

The V call is TRBV5-8, the J call TRBJ2-3; no clear D. V was clipped by 1 base and J by 5 bases, with 17 bases between them. This CDR3 contains 16 residues. Germline lookup yields CDR1 SGHTS and CDR2 YDEGEE. The CDR3 reads CASSLHGISVGDTQYF. The CDR3 DNA follows: TGTGCCAGCAGCTTGCACGGAATTTCAGTCGGAGATACGCAGTATTTT.

This chain links TRBV5-1 with TRBJ2-6; D is uncertain. The CDR3 length is 15 residues. The V and J ends lost 0 bases and 6 bases respectively, with 10 bases between them. CDR1 is SGHRS, CDR2 YFSETQ, per germline. CDR3 in amino acids: CASSLADLEANVLTF. DNA of the CDR3: TGCGCCAGCAGCTTGGCCGATTTAGAGGCCAACGTCCTGACTTTC.

The rearrangement links TRBV18 to TRBJ2-7; the match to TRBD2 covers 7 bases. Germline CDR1 and CDR2: KGHSH and LQKENI. Trimming took 3 bases from V and 3 from J; bases not matched to a gene: 5. This CDR3 spans 14 amino acids. CDR3 in DNA: TGTGCCAGCTCACCGCGCGGGGGTAGCTACGAGCAGTACTTC. It translates to CASSPRGGSYEQYF.